This TCR beta chain originates from a study of blood T cell repertoires in COVID-19. Study-wide context: Sites in the United States, Italy and Spain provided acute and convalescent COVID-19 samples. In each case, the material was cDNA or gDNA derived from T cells, B-cell-depleted T cells, or PBMCs.

Some clones are missing from TCRdb's copy, which holds only in-frame ones; the method was immunoSEQ multiplex PCR. This repertoire shows some 30,000 clones, about 91% found once; its top ten account for about a sixth. Germline loops: CDR1 MNHEY, CDR2 SVGEGT. V shed 2 bases and J shed 6 bases, with 14 bases lying between them. CDR3 length: 15 residues. The sequence came from a human donor with active COVID-19. The donor label of this sample is uncertain. J is TRBJ1-5 and V is TRBV6-2 or TRBV6-3, with D tentatively TRBD1 (6 bases). The specimen was peripheral blood. Here the CDR3 reads CASSYGSQQGQPQHF. The CDR3 coding sequence is TGTGCCAGCAGTTACGGGAGCCAACAGGGTCAGCCCCAGCATTTT.